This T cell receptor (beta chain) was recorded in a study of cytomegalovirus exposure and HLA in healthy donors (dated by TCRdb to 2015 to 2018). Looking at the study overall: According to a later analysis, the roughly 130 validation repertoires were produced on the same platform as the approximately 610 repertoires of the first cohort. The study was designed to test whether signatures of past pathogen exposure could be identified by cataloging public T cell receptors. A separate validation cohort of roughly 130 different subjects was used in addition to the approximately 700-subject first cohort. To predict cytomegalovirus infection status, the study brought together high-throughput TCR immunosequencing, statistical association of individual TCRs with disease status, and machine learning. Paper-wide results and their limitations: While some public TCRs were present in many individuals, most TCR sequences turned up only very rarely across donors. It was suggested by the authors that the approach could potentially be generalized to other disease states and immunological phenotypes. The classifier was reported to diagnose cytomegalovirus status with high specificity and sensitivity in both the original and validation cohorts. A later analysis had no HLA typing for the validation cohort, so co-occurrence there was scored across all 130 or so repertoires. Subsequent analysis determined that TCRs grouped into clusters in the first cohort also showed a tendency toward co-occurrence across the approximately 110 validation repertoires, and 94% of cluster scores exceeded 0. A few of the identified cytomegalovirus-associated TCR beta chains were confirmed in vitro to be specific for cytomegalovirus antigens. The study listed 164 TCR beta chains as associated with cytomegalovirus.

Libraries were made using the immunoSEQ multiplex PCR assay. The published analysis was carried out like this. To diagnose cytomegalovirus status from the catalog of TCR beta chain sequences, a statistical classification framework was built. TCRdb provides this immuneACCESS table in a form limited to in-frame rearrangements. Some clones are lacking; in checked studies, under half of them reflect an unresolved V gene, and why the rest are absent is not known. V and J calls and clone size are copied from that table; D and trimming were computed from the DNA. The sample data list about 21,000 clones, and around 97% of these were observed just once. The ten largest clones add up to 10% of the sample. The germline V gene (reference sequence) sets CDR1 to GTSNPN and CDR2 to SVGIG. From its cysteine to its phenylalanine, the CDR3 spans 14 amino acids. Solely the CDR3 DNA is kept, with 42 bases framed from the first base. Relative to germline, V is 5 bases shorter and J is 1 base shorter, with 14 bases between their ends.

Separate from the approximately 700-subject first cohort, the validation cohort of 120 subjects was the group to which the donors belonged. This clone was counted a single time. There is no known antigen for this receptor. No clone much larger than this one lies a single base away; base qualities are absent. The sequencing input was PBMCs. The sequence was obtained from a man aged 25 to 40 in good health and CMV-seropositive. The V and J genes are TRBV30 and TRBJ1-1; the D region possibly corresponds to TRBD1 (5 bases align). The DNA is TGTGCCTGGCATCCGACAGTCCGGAACACTGAAGCTTTCTTT. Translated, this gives CAWHPTVRNTEAFF.